Listed here are 30 T cell receptor beta chains from one sample, sequenced in a study of blood T cell repertoires in COVID-19. Method: immunoSEQ multiplex PCR; TCRdb's copy keeps in-frame clones and lacks some. In the table there are over 100,000 clones, 82% of which are singletons. The sequenced material came from peripheral blood. Receptors originate from a woman in her 70s with acute or convalescent COVID-19.

The chain employs TRBV11-3 and TRBJ1-2, with no clear D. The CDR3 covers 14 residues. The V end was cut by 1 base, the J end by 3 bases, with 9 bases between. Germline V gene sequence: CDR1 SGHNT, CDR2 YENEEA. The CDR3 DNA sequence: TGTGCCAGCAGCTTAGGGAGTCCGGACTATGGCTACACCTTC. Translating gives CASSLGSPDYGYTF.

The CDR3 loop is CASSQEFSWQNGNTIYF. Here the CDR3 DNA reads TGCGCCAGCAGCCAAGAGTTCTCATGGCAGAATGGAAACACCATATATTTT. The V call is TRBV4-3, the J call TRBJ1-3; D unclear. Germline CDR1 LGHNA, CDR2 YSLEER. V was cut by 0 bases and J by 3 bases, with 15 bases left in between. CDR3 length: 17 residues.

The DNA of the CDR3 is TGTGCCAGCAGCCCCGGAGGGCGCACAGATACGCAGTATTTT. It specifies CASSPGGRTDTQYF. The genes are TRBV5-5 and TRBJ2-3, with a tentative D call TRBD2 (6 bases). The CDR3 spans 14 residues. Germline CDR1 SGHKS, CDR2 YYEKEE (reference sequence). V was cut by 4 bases and J by 1 base, with 10 bases left in between.

DNA of the CDR3: TGTGCCAGCAGTCCTTCCCATACGGGGGAGCAGTACTTC. Its protein product is CASSPSHTGEQYF. J is TRBJ2-7 and V is TRBV6-5; the D gene is possibly TRBD2 (5 bases). Germline V lookup: CDR1 MNHEY, CDR2 SVGAGI. V gave up 5 bases and J gave up 7 bases, with 15 bases separating them. The CDR3 is 13 residues long.

The count of this clone is one. The chain employs TRBV9 and TRBJ2-3; maybe TRBD2 (6 bases). Germline V gene sequence: CDR1 SGDLS, CDR2 YYNGEE. The V gene lost 4 bases and the J gene lost 6 bases, with 18 bases spanning the gap. The CDR3 spans 15 residues. This CDR3 reads CASSPYGGRGDTQYF. CDR3 DNA sequence: TGTGCCAGCAGCCCATACGGGGGACGCGGGGATACGCAGTATTTT.

J is TRBJ1-5 and V is TRBV2, with 7 bases identical to TRBD1. Trimming cost V 2 bases and J 7 bases; bases outside gene matches: 8. This CDR3 region has 15 residues. The germline CDR1 and CDR2 sequences are SNHLY and FYNNEI. The CDR3 nucleotides read TGTGCCAGCAGTGAACCCGAGACAGGGCGGCAGCCCCAGCATTTT. It specifies CASSEPETGRQPQHF.

The V call is TRBV4-3, the J call TRBJ2-5, with 11 positions matching TRBD2. The CDR3 length is 16 residues. Germline V lookup: CDR1 LGHNA, CDR2 YSLEER. V lost 2 bases and J lost 1; bases outside the gene matches: 3. The CDR3 here is CASSQSTSGAQETQYF. The CDR3 DNA reads TGCGCCAGCAGCCAATCGACTAGCGGGGCCCAAGAGACCCAGTACTTC.

The chain recombines TRBV19 with TRBJ1-3; D is unclear. V lost 5 bases and J lost 0, with 8 bases in between. CDR3 size: 14 residues. Germline CDR1 and CDR2: LNHDA and SQIVND (reference sequence). CDR3 sequence: CASSGGFSGNTIYF. CDR3 nucleotides: TGTGCCAGTAGTGGAGGGTTCTCTGGAAACACCATATATTTT.

The J gene is TRBJ1-2, the V gene TRBV6-2 or TRBV6-3; the match to TRBD1 covers 7 bases. J lost 6 bases, V lost 6 bases, and 10 bases had no gene match. There are 14 residues in the CDR3. Germline lookup yields CDR1 MNHEY and CDR2 SVGEGT. The CDR3 DNA is TGTGCCAGCAGCCTAAGGACAGGCTCCGATGGCTACACCTTC. This translates into CASSLRTGSDGYTF.

This clone was counted between two and nine times. The chain uses TRBV11-3 and TRBJ2-5, with TRBD1 identical over 7 bases. Germline values: CDR1 SGHNT, CDR2 YENEEA. CDR3 length: 15 amino acids. V dropped 5 bases and J dropped 4; count of bases not matched to a gene: 10. The CDR3 region has the DNA TGTGCCAGCAGCCCCCGAGGGGGCGCGGGAGAGACCCAGTACTTC. Encoded protein: CASSPRGGAGETQYF.

This clone has a single count. The chain joins TRBV18 to TRBJ2-5, with 12 bases lining up with TRBD1. Germline CDR1 KGHSH, CDR2 LQKENI. Losses at the gene ends were 3 bases for V and 5 bases for J; bases not matched to a gene: 4. The CDR3 has 15 residues. The CDR3 is CASSPGTGGRETQYF. The DNA for the CDR3 is TGTGCCAGCTCACCCGGGACAGGGGGCCGTGAGACCCAGTACTTC.

As to this clone: The same CDR3 is also encoded by other DNA sequences in this sample. J is TRBJ2-5 and V is TRBV12-3 or TRBV12-4, with D possibly matching TRBD2 (5 bases). Trimming shortened V by 3 bases and J by 5 bases, and 10 bases separated the two germline ends. The CDR3 is made up of 13 amino acids. The CDR3 bases are TGTGCCAGCAGTTTCCAGCGAGGGGAGACCCAGTACTTC. It specifies CASSFQRGETQYF.

The V call is TRBV7-2, the J call TRBJ2-5, with 9 bases fitting TRBD1. In germline, CDR1 is SGHTA, CDR2 FQGNSA. The trim removed 5 bases at V and 4 bases at J, leaving 2 bases unmatched. The CDR3 sequence is 13 residues long. CDR3 loop: CASSQDRGETQYF. CDR3 DNA sequence: TGTGCCAGCAGCCAGGACAGGGGAGAGACCCAGTACTTC.

The chain recombines TRBV2 with TRBJ2-2, with a weak D call TRBD1 (5 bases). The germline gives CDR1 SNHLY, CDR2 FYNNEI. This CDR3 contains 16 residues. Trimming took 5 bases from V and 6 from J, leaving 19 bases between them. The CDR3 region has the DNA TGTGCCAGCAGTTTCTCCGCTACAGGTTCCTCCGGGGAGCTGTTTTTT. It is translated as CASSFSATGSSGELFF.

This rearrangement joins TRBV6-6 to TRBJ1-2; D perhaps matches TRBD1 (5 bases). V was cut by 2 bases and J by 4 bases, with 11 bases left in between. The CDR3 has 14 amino acids. Germline V gene lookup returns CDR1 MNHNY and CDR2 SVGAGI (reference sequence). The CDR3 reads CASSYQDTVYGYTF. Written as DNA, the CDR3 is TGTGCCAGCAGTTACCAGGACACCGTCTATGGCTACACCTTC.

The chain carries TRBV7-9 and TRBJ1-3; TRBD1 matches 7 bases. The germline gives CDR1 SEHNR, CDR2 FQNEAQ (reference sequence). There are 15 residues in the CDR3. The ends lost 5 bases at V and 4 bases at J; junction bases unmatched: 8. The CDR3 coding sequence is TGTGCCAGCAGCAGAACCGGGACAGACGGAAACACCATATATTTT. Its translation is CASSRTGTDGNTIYF.

This chain connects TRBV6-6 to TRBJ2-7; 9 bases match TRBD1. V gave up 6 bases and J gave up 2 bases; unmatched junction bases: 11. Germline loops: CDR1 MNHNY, CDR2 SVGAGI (reference sequence). The CDR3 has 16 residues. This CDR3 reads CASSPRRQGGAYEQYF. CDR3 in DNA: TGTGCCAGCAGCCCGCGAAGACAGGGGGGGGCCTACGAGCAGTACTTC.

There are many counts of this clone. The CDR3 spells CASSGGGTEAFF. DNA of the CDR3: TGTGCCAGCAGTGGCGGGGGCACTGAAGCTTTCTTT. This rearrangement joins TRBV2 to TRBJ1-1; a weak D match, TRBD1 (5 bases). The ends were cut back, 4 bases at V and 4 bases at J, with 7 bases in the middle. The germline gives CDR1 SNHLY, CDR2 FYNNEI. The CDR3 sequence is 12 residues long.

This rearrangement joins TRBV18 to TRBJ1-3, with 7 bases aligning to TRBD1. Germline lookup yields CDR1 KGHSH and CDR2 LQKENI. The CDR3 is 17 amino acids. After removal of 3 bases from V and 0 bases from J, the junction contained 8 bases not matched to a gene. Here the CDR3 DNA reads TGTGCCAGCTCACCGGGACAGTCTTCGAGCTCTGGAAACACCATATATTTT. Encoded protein: CASSPGQSSSSGNTIYF. Based on the CDR3 plus reference TRBV18 and TRBJ1-3, the full variable domain is NAGVMQNPRHLVRRRGQEARLRCSPMKGHSHVYWYRQLPEEGLKFMVYLQKENIIDESGMPKERFSAEFPKEGPSILRIQQVVRGDSAAYFCASSPGQSSSSGNTIYFGEGSWLTVV.

The chain has TRBV11-2 and TRBJ2-3, with 9 bases lining up with TRBD2. The CDR3 length is 18 residues. Germline values: CDR1 SGHAT, CDR2 FQNNGV. V shed 0 bases, J shed 4 bases, and the junction held 11 bases outside the gene matches. CDR3 loop: CASSLDSMGGGASDTQYF. The CDR3 region has the DNA TGTGCCAGCAGCTTAGATAGCATGGGCGGGGGGGCCTCAGATACGCAGTATTTT.

This clone was detected only a few times. The chain uses TRBV30 and TRBJ1-4, with 9 positions matching TRBD1. The ends lost 8 bases at V and 3 bases at J; junction bases unmatched: 4. The CDR3 extends over 13 amino acids. Germline CDR1 and CDR2: GTSNPN and SVGIG (reference sequence). The CDR3 coding sequence is TGTGCCGGGGACAGGGCGTCTAATGAAAAACTGTTTTTT. Translating it yields CAGDRASNEKLFF.

This chain links TRBV7-7 with TRBJ2-3; 8 bases agree with TRBD1. The CDR3 has 15 amino acids. Germline CDR1 and CDR2: SSHAT and FNYEAQ (reference sequence). V dropped 8 bases and J dropped 5; count of bases not matched to a gene: 12. This CDR3 is CASSPGAGGVDTQYF. The DNA of the CDR3 is TGTGCCAGCTCCCCGGGAGCAGGGGGCGTAGATACGCAGTATTTT.

The table lists this clone with a count of one. The V and J genes are TRBV3-1 (or the pseudogene TRBV3-2) and TRBJ1-3; D unresolved. Germline assignment: CDR1 LGHDT and CDR2 YNNKEL (reference sequence). V was cut by 0 bases and J by 1 base, with 10 bases left in between. The CDR3 sequence is 16 residues long. The CDR3 region has the DNA TGTGCCAGCAGCCAAGAGGCAGCGCAGTCTGGAAACACCATATATTTT. This translates into CASSQEAAQSGNTIYF.

The chain employs TRBV3-1 (or the pseudogene TRBV3-2) and TRBJ1-1, with 8 nucleotides matching TRBD1. V was pared by 7 bases and J by 0 bases, with 4 bases of the junction left unmatched. The CDR3 covers 14 residues. Germline V CDR1 and CDR2: LGHDT, YNNKEL (reference sequence). In nucleotides, the CDR3 is TGTGCCAGCAACCCAGGGGGCGTGAACACTGAAGCTTTCTTT. Translating it yields CASNPGGVNTEAFF.

The rearrangement uses TRBV6-5 and TRBJ2-5; D may be TRBD1 (6 bases). Trimming cost V 6 bases and J 3 bases, with 14 bases left between them. CDR1 is MNHEY and CDR2 is SVGAGI in the germline V gene. This CDR3 has 14 amino acids. The CDR3 nucleotides are TGTGCCAGCAGCCTACAGGGAACCAAAGAGACCCAGTACTTC. Its protein is CASSLQGTKETQYF.

V gene TRBV30 combines with J gene TRBJ1-1; D call uncertain. Germline V gene data show CDR1 as GTSNPN and CDR2 as SVGIG (reference sequence). The CDR3 is 13 residues long. V was trimmed by 2 bases and J by 1 base, leaving 8 bases between them. The CDR3 DNA reads as TGTGCCTGGAGTTACGGCGGGAACACTGAAGCTTTCTTT. It translates to CAWSYGGNTEAFF.

The chain joins TRBV12-3 or TRBV12-4 to TRBJ1-3; no clear D gene. The length of the CDR3 is 12 residues. Trimming pared 5 bases from V and 8 bases from J, leaving 10 bases between. CDR3: CASSRDLDTIYF. The CDR3 nucleotides read TGTGCCAGCAGTCGTGACCTAGACACCATATATTTT.

The genes are TRBV6-6 and TRBJ2-1; D ambiguous. The CDR3 runs 14 residues. Germline assignment: CDR1 MNHNY and CDR2 SVGAGI (reference sequence). Deletions cut 6 bases from V and 0 bases from J, with 9 bases between. DNA of the CDR3: TGTGCCAGCAGCAACCTTAGCTCCTACAATGAGCAGTTCTTC. Translated, it gives CASSNLSSYNEQFF.

The chain is built from TRBV29-1 and TRBJ1-3; 7 nucleotides align to TRBD1. Per the germline V gene, CDR1 is SQVTM and CDR2 is ANQGSEA. The V segment lost 7 bases and the J segment 4 bases; nucleotides outside the gene matches: 4. The CDR3 sequence is 12 residues long. The CDR3 loop reads CSAGQVGNTIYF. CDR3 in DNA: TGCAGCGCCGGACAGGTGGGAAACACCATATATTTT.

The chain uses TRBV3-1 (or the pseudogene TRBV3-2) and TRBJ2-1; possibly TRBD1 for D (5 bases). In germline, CDR1 is LGHDT, CDR2 YNNKEL (reference sequence). The V end was cut by 7 bases, the J end by 15 bases, with 19 bases between. The CDR3 covers 12 residues. This CDR3 reads CASTDRRQRWFF. DNA for the CDR3: TGTGCCAGCACCGATCGAAGACAGAGATGGTTCTTC.